This entry features one T cell receptor (beta chain) sequence. The data are from a study of control samples from healthy donors and cancer patients. Generated by immunoSEQ multiplex PCR, the TCRdb table keeps only in-frame clones and is missing some. The data hold roughly 43,000 clones, with 90% to 95% observed a single time. The source is a man aged 55 to 70 in good health. Source material: blood.

CDR3 nucleotides: TGCGCCAGCAGCCTCCTAGAAGGCACCGGGGAGCTGTTTTTT. This codes for CASSLLEGTGELFF. The V and J genes are TRBV5-1 and TRBJ2-2; unclear D gene. The V end was cut by 4 bases, the J end by 4 bases, with 11 bases between. The CDR3 runs 14 residues. Germline-derived CDR1 and CDR2 are SGHRS and YFSETQ.